The next 15 T cell receptor beta chains were all read from a single sample in a study of cytomegalovirus exposure and HLA in healthy donors. The PCR contained 60 Vbeta and 13 Jbeta primers. TCRdb's table, derived via immunoSEQ multiplex PCR, lists solely in-frame clones and lacks some. The repertoire holds roughly 130,000 clones, with roughly 80% as singletons. The sequenced sample consisted of PBMCs. Source of these receptors: a man in his thirties or forties in good health and CMV-seronegative.

The chain employs TRBV5-1 and TRBJ2-4, with 12 bases lining up with TRBD1. The CDR3 is made up of 19 amino acids. V trimming: 3 bases; J trimming: 1 base; junction bases outside the gene matches: 11. Germline V lookup: CDR1 SGHRS, CDR2 YFSETQ. The CDR3 DNA follows: TGCGCCAGCAGCTGGGGACAGGGGGCAGATTTGATGGCCAAAAACATTCAGTACTTC. Translation: CASSWGQGADLMAKNIQYF.

The V and J genes are TRBV5-6 and TRBJ2-3; D not resolved. Trimming pared 4 bases from V and 2 bases from J, leaving 14 bases between. The CDR3 sequence is 15 residues long. CDR1 SGHDT and CDR2 YYEEEE come from the germline V gene. CDR3 region: CASSQKYSYTDTQYF. CDR3 bases: TGTGCCAGCAGCCAAAAATACAGCTACACAGATACGCAGTATTTT.

The V gene is TRBV28, the J gene TRBJ2-1, with 14 positions matching TRBD2. Germline V gene sequence: CDR1 MDHEN, CDR2 SYDVKM. V lost 6 bases to trimming and J lost 4 bases; unmatched junction nucleotides: 20. The CDR3 contains 21 residues. CDR3 amino acids: CASSRPPRTSGRQFSYNEQFF. CDR3 nucleotide sequence: TGTGCCAGCAGCCGCCCACCTAGGACTAGCGGGAGGCAATTCTCTTACAATGAGCAGTTCTTC.

This clone showed up just a few times. This rearrangement joins TRBV18 to TRBJ2-1; 10 bases are shared with TRBD2. This CDR3 has 18 amino acids. Germline V gives CDR1 KGHSH, CDR2 LQKENI. The ends lost 0 bases at V and 6 bases at J; junction bases unmatched: 11. CDR3 sequence: CASSPPLSRLAGVNEQFF. In DNA form, the CDR3 reads TGTGCCAGCTCACCACCGTTGTCCAGGCTAGCGGGAGTCAATGAGCAGTTCTTC. Together with reference TRBV18 and TRBJ2-1, the CDR3 gives the full variable domain: NAGVMQNPRHLVRRRGQEARLRCSPMKGHSHVYWYRQLPEEGLKFMVYLQKENIIDESGMPKERFSAEFPKEGPSILRIQQVVRGDSAAYFCASSPPLSRLAGVNEQFFGPGTRLTVL.

The gene calls are TRBV30 and TRBJ2-3, with a possible D match to TRBD2 (6 bases). V was clipped by 0 bases and J by 3 bases, with 10 bases between them. CDR3 length: 14 residues. Germline V gene lookup returns CDR1 GTSNPN and CDR2 SVGIG (reference sequence). The CDR3 spells CAWSVGGRTDTQYF. The CDR3 coding sequence is TGTGCCTGGAGTGTAGGTGGGAGGACAGATACGCAGTATTTT. Combining the CDR3 with reference TRBV30 and TRBJ2-3 gives the whole variable domain SQTIHQWPATLVQPVGSPLSLECTVEGTSNPNLYWYRQAAGRGLQLLFYSVGIGQISSEVPQNLSASRPQDRQFILSSKKLLLSDSGFYLCAWSVGGRTDTQYFGPGTRLTVL.

The chain links TRBV29-1 to TRBJ2-5; possibly TRBD1 for D (5 bases). Trimming stripped 4 bases from V and 4 bases from J, with 10 bases between. CDR1 and CDR2 (germline): SQVTM, ANQGSEA. This CDR3 region has 12 residues. The CDR3 reads CSVARQGETQYF. DNA for the CDR3: TGCAGCGTTGCTCGGCAGGGAGAGACCCAGTACTTC.

This clone was seen a single time. The V call is TRBV5-4, the J call TRBJ1-2, with 7 bases lining up with TRBD1. This CDR3 has 14 residues. CDR1 and CDR2 from the germline V gene are SGHNT and YYREEE (reference sequence). J was trimmed by 4 bases and V by 2 bases; bases with no gene match: 5. The CDR3 bases are TGTGCCAGCAGCTTACAGGGGCACATCTATGGCTACACCTTC. The encoded protein is CASSLQGHIYGYTF. The whole variable domain, filled in from reference TRBV5-4 and TRBJ1-2, reads ETGVTQSPTHLIKTRGQQVTLRCSSQSGHNTVSWYQQALGQGPQFIFQYYREEENGRGNFPPRFSGLQFPNYSSELNVNALELDDSALYLCASSLQGHIYGYTFGSGTRLTVV.

The chain is built from TRBV9 and TRBJ2-2; TRBD1 might be the D (5 bases). The V end was cut by 4 bases, the J end by 0 bases, with 16 bases between. Per the germline V gene, CDR1 is SGDLS and CDR2 is YYNGEE. The CDR3 length is 17 residues. CDR3 region: CASSQSRDRPNTGELFF. In nucleotides, the CDR3 is TGTGCCAGCAGCCAGTCCCGCGACAGACCGAACACCGGGGAGCTGTTTTTT.

This clone was observed a few times. The rearrangement uses TRBV7-2 and TRBJ2-7, with D perhaps matching TRBD2 (6 bases). Trimming stripped 1 base from V and 5 bases from J, with 15 bases between. Germline V gene sequence: CDR1 SGHTA, CDR2 FQGNSA. The CDR3 is 15 amino acids. The CDR3 DNA reads TGTGCCAGCAGCTTAGTCCCGGGAGATGTCAACGAGCAGTACTTC. Translating gives CASSLVPGDVNEQYF.

This CDR3 is CSVATSTVSNTGELFF. In nucleotides, the CDR3 is TGCAGCGTTGCTACTTCGACTGTATCGAACACCGGGGAGCTGTTTTTT. This chain joins TRBV29-1 and TRBJ2-2; D ambiguous. This CDR3 has 16 amino acids. The ends were cut back, 4 bases at V and 0 bases at J, with 15 bases in the middle. Germline values: CDR1 SQVTM, CDR2 ANQGSEA.

V is TRBV19 and J is TRBJ1-5; possible D gene TRBD1, 5 bases. CDR3 length: 15 residues. CDR1 is LNHDA and CDR2 is SQIVND in the germline V gene (reference sequence). V lost 0 bases, J lost 2 bases, and 8 bases lay in between. CDR3 coding DNA: TGTGCCAGTAGTATAGATGGAGGGGGCAATCAGCCCCAGCATTTT. Its protein is CASSIDGGGNQPQHF.

The V and J genes are TRBV12-5 and TRBJ2-7; 12 bases map to TRBD2. This CDR3 has 18 residues. The ends lost 4 bases at V and 1 base at J; junction bases unmatched: 11. Germline values: CDR1 LGHNT, CDR2 FRNRAP. CDR3 in amino acids: CASGSKGLAGQMSYEQYF. In DNA, the CDR3 is TGTGCTAGTGGTTCCAAGGGACTAGCGGGCCAAATGTCCTACGAGCAGTACTTC.

The gene calls are TRBV7-2 and TRBJ2-5; no reliable D call. The CDR3 extends over 11 amino acids. CDR1 is SGHTA and CDR2 is FQGNSA in the germline V gene. V was cut by 4 bases and J by 3 bases, with 3 bases left in between. CDR3 DNA: TGTGCCAGCAGCTCCGAAGAGACCCAGTACTTC. Its protein product is CASSSEETQYF.

This clone came up a few times. The chain recombines TRBV4-3 with TRBJ2-7; 9 bases agree with TRBD2. The V and J ends lost 3 bases and 4 bases, in that order; junction bases with no gene match: 13. Germline assignment: CDR1 LGHNA and CDR2 YSLEER. This CDR3 spans 17 amino acids. This chain's CDR3 is CASSQVNVAGDRYEQYF. CDR3 nucleotides: TGCGCCAGCAGCCAGGTTAACGTAGCGGGAGATAGGTACGAGCAGTACTTC.

This clone was observed once. The genes are TRBV2 and TRBJ1-1; tentative D call: TRBD1 (6 bases). Germline lookup yields CDR1 SNHLY and CDR2 FYNNEI. This CDR3 contains 17 residues. The V and J ends lost 6 bases and 4 bases respectively, with 24 bases between them. CDR3 coding DNA: TGTGCCAGCAGGGCCGGGACATACGGCCAAGCGAGCACTGAAGCTTTCTTT. The encoded protein is CASRAGTYGQASTEAFF.